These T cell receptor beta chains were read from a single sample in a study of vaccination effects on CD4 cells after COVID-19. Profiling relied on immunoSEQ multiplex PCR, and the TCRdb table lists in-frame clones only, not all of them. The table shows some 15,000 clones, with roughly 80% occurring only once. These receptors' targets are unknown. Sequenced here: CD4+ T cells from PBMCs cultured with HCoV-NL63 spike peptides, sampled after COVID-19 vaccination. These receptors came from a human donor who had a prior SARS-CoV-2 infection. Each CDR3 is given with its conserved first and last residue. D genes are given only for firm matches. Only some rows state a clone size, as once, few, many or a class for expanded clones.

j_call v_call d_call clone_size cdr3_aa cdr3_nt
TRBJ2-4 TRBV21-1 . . CASSKEARQAKNIQYF TGTGCCAGCAGCAAAGAGGCTAGACAAGCCAAAAACATTCAGTACTTC
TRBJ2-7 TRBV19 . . CASSISKGKSYEQYF TGTGCCAGTAGTATTAGTAAGGGTAAGTCCTACGAGCAGTACTTC
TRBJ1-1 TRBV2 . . CASSDLRGTEAFF TGTGCCAGCAGTGATTTGAGGGGCACTGAAGCTTTCTTT
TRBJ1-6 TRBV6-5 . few CASSYRDPYNSPLHF TGTGCCAGCAGTTATAGGGACCCATATAATTCACCCCTCCACTTT
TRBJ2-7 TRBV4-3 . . CASSQDSGPVYEQYF TGCGCCAGCAGCCAAGATTCTGGCCCAGTCTACGAGCAGTACTTC
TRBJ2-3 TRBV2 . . CASRFRNTDTQYF TGTGCCAGCCGGTTCCGAAACACAGATACGCAGTATTTT
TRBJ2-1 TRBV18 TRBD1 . CASSPAQGVYEQFF TGTGCCAGCTCACCAGCGCAGGGGGTCTATGAGCAGTTCTTC
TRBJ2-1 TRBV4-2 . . CASSQSLSSYNEQFF TGTGCCAGCAGCCAGTCTCTGAGCTCCTACAATGAGCAGTTCTTC
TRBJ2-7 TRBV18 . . CASSPGTEQYF TGTGCCAGCTCACCAGGGACCGAGCAGTACTTC
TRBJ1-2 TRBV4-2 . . CASSQERPRTVYNYGYTF TGTGCCAGCAGCCAAGAGCGGCCCCGGACAGTTTATAACTATGGCTACACCTTC
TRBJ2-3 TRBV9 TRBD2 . CASSVVASGYTDTQYF TGTGCCAGCAGCGTAGTGGCTAGCGGATACACAGATACGCAGTATTTT
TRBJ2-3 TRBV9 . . CASSDRQGGGDTQYF TGTGCCAGCAGCGATCGGCAGGGCGGAGGAGATACGCAGTATTTT
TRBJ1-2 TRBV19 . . CASSVSGYRYGYTF TGTGCCAGTAGTGTCTCAGGGTACCGCTATGGCTACACCTTC
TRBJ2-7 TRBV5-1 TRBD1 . CASSLGQGAYEQYF TGCGCCAGCAGCTTGGGACAGGGAGCCTACGAGCAGTACTTC
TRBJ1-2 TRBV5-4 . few CASSLGAEVSYTF TGTGCCAGCAGCTTGGGGGCGGAGGTGAGCTACACCTTC
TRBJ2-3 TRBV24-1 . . CATSDSKGSGDTQYF TGTGCCACCAGTGATTCTAAGGGGAGTGGGGATACGCAGTATTTT
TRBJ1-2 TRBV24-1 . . CATSDTQKGRIGYTF TGTGCCACCAGTGACACACAAAAGGGGAGGATTGGCTACACCTTC
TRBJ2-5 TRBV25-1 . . CASSEAAGQVGETQYF TGTGCCAGCAGTGAAGCTGCCGGCCAAGTCGGAGAGACCCAGTACTTC
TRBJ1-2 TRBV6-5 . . CASSPGRGYGYTF TGTGCCAGCAGTCCTGGGAGAGGCTATGGCTACACCTTC
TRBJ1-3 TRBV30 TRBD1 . CAWTGTGGNTIYF TGTGCCTGGACTGGGACAGGTGGAAACACCATATATTTT
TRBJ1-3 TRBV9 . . CASSVEWRSGNTIYF TGTGCCAGCAGCGTAGAGTGGAGGTCCGGAAACACCATATATTTT
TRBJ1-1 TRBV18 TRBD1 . CASSPPDRGPGGTEAFF TGTGCCAGCTCACCACCGGACAGGGGGCCAGGGGGGACTGAAGCTTTCTTT
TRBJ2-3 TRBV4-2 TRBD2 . CASSQAVSGLALTDTQYF TGTGCCAGCAGCCAAGCTGTGTCGGGACTAGCGTTAACAGATACGCAGTATTTT
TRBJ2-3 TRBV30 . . CAWSVPGTDTQYF TGTGCCTGGAGTGTCCCCGGCACAGATACGCAGTATTTT
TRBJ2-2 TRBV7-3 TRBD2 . CASSPGLAGELFF TGTGCCAGCAGCCCCGGACTAGCCGGGGAGCTGTTTTTT
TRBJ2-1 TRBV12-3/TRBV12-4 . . CAGLLGLYNEQFF TGTGCCGGCCTACTCGGCCTTTACAATGAGCAGTTCTTC
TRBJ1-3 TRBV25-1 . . CASSEARGVNSGNTIYF TGTGCCAGCAGTGAAGCTAGAGGAGTCAATTCTGGAAACACCATATATTTT
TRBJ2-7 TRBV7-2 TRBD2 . CASSPGVAGVDYEQYF TGTGCCAGCAGCCCGGGTGTGGCGGGGGTGGACTACGAGCAGTACTTC
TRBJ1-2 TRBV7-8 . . CASSPDSATYGYTF TGTGCCAGCAGCCCGGACAGTGCGACTTATGGCTACACCTTC
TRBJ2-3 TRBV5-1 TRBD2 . CASSLGLARNTDTQYF TGCGCCAGCAGCCTGGGACTAGCGAGAAACACAGATACGCAGTATTTT
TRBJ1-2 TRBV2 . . CASSDPVPATDGYTF TGTGCCAGCAGTGATCCGGTCCCGGCGACAGATGGCTACACCTTC
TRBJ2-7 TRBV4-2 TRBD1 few CASSHRDSERGANYEQYF TGTGCCAGCAGCCACCGGGACAGTGAACGAGGGGCCAACTACGAGCAGTACTTC
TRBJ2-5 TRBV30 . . CAWTMGQETQYF TGTGCCTGGACAATGGGGCAAGAGACCCAGTACTTC
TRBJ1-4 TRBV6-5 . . CASRGQIEKLFF TGTGCCAGCAGAGGACAGATTGAAAAACTGTTTTTT
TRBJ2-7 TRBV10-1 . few CASKVTREGVGTYEQYF TGCGCCAGCAAGGTCACTCGTGAGGGAGTCGGGACCTACGAGCAGTACTTC
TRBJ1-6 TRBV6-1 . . CASSELGGNSPLHF TGTGCCAGCAGTGAACTGGGGGGAAATTCACCCCTCCACTTT
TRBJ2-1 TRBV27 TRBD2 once CASSFLAGWTYNEQFF TGTGCCAGCAGTTTTCTAGCGGGTTGGACCTACAATGAGCAGTTCTTC
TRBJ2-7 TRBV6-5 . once CASSYEGDGVMYF TGTGCCAGCAGTTACGAGGGGGATGGGGTGATGTACTTC
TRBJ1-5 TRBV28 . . CASSFLEGDGGNQPQHF TGTGCCAGCAGTTTCCTCGAGGGGGACGGTGGCAATCAGCCCCAGCATTTT
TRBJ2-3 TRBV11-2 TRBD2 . CASSLILAGSTQYF TGTGCCAGCAGCTTAATACTAGCGGGATCTACGCAGTATTTT
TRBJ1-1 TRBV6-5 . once CASGPIGEAFF TGTGCCAGCGGCCCCATCGGCGAAGCTTTCTTT
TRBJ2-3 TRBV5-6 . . CASSLSSYTDTQYF TGTGCCAGCAGCTTGAGTAGTTACACAGATACGCAGTATTTT
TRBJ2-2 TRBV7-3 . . CASSSYYTGELFF TGTGCCAGCAGCTCTTACTACACCGGGGAGCTGTTTTTT
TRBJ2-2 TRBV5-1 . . CASSLGSGVTGELFF TGCGCCAGCAGCTTGGGTTCAGGGGTCACCGGGGAGCTGTTTTTT
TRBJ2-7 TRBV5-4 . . CASSSELAVRQYF TGTGCCAGCAGCTCGGAACTAGCCGTTCGGCAGTACTTC
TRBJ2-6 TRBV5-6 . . CASSQTTGANVLTF TGTGCCAGCAGCCAGACAACTGGGGCCAACGTCCTGACTTTC
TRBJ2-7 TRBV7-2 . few CASSPIHYEQYF TGTGCCAGCAGCCCGATTCACTACGAGCAGTACTTC
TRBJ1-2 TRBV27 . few CASSLGVGYGYTF TGTGCCAGCAGTTTGGGGGTGGGCTATGGCTACACCTTC
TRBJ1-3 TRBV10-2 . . CASSRGRDGNTIYF TGCGCCAGCAGTCGCGGCAGGGATGGAAACACCATATATTTT
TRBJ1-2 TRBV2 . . CASSDGVHYGYTF TGTGCCAGCAGTGATGGGGTTCACTATGGCTACACCTTC
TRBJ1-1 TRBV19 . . CASSIAGTQVAFF TGTGCCAGTAGTATAGCAGGGACTCAGGTGGCTTTCTTT
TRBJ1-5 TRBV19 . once CASSIDRAGGNQPQHF TGTGCCAGTAGTATAGATCGGGCAGGGGGCAATCAGCCCCAGCATTTT